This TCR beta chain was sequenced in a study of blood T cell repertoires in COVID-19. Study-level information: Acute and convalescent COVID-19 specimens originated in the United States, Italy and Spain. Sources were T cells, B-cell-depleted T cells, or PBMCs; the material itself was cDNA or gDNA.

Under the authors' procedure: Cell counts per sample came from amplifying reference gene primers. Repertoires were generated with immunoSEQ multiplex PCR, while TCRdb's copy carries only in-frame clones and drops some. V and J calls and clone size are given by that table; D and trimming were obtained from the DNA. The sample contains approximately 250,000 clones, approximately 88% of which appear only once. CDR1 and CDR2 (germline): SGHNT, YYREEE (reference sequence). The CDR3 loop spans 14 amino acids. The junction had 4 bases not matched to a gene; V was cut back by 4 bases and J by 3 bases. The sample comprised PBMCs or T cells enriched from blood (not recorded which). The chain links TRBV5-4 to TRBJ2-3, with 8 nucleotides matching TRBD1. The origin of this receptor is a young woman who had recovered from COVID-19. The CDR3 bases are TGTGCCAGCAGCACCGGACAGGGAACAGATACGCAGTATTTT. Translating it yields CASSTGQGTDTQYF. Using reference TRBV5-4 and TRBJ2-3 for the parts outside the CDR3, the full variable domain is ETGVTQSPTHLIKTRGQQVTLRCSSQSGHNTVSWYQQALGQGPQFIFQYYREEENGRGNFPPRFSGLQFPNYSSELNVNALELDDSALYLCASSTGQGTDTQYFGPGTRLTVL.